This T cell receptor beta chain was captured in a study of identical twins. Points from the study as a whole: Zero-insertion findings could be partly confounded by invariant cells (MAIT and iNKT cells).

Germline CDR1 is MGHRA and CDR2 is YSYEKL. V was cut by 0 bases and J by 4 bases, with 22 bases left in between. The CDR3 has 18 amino acids. This clonotype was observed a few times. The antigen remains unidentified. MiXCR, applied by TCRdb to the 5' RACE reads, yields one record per CDR3 protein. In the table there are about 660,000 distinct CDR3 sequences, roughly 8% of which are singletons. The sample also formed part of further work on yellow fever vaccine responses in identical twins.

Source material: PBMCs. This sequence originates from a woman aged 18-35 years in good health. This chain uses TRBV4-1 with TRBJ2-7; a possible D gene is TRBD1 (6 bases). The CDR3 nucleotides are TGCGCCAGCAGCCAAGAGTGGCCGGGACAAGTGGGGTTATACGAGCAGTACTTC. It specifies CASSQEWPGQVGLYEQYF.